The following is a T cell receptor beta chain sequence with its context. Its antigen is not identified. Read coverage stops 3 residues before the CDR3 terminus; the germline J gene supplies the remainder. The data stem from a study of T cell clonality in common variable immunodeficiency. TCRdb keeps only in-frame clones here, not all; method: immunoSEQ multiplex PCR. In total the sample includes about 23,000 clones, none of them seen once. Deletions cut 4 bases from V and 5 bases from J, with 8 bases between. Per germline, CDR1 SEHNR and CDR2 FQNEAQ (reference sequence). This CDR3 is 12 amino acids long. Study results and limitations: TCRbeta clonality was increased in CVID versus healthy controls. In common variable immunodeficiency, TCR beta chains reportedly carried fewer deletions and N-nucleotide insertions.

The chain employs TRBV7-9 and TRBJ2-5; D not certain. The clonotype originates from a human donor with common variable immunodeficiency. The sample consisted of peripheral blood mononuclear cells. The CDR3 reads CASSYRIETQYF. The sequenced part of the CDR3 DNA is TGTGCCAGCAGCTACAGAATCGAGACC.